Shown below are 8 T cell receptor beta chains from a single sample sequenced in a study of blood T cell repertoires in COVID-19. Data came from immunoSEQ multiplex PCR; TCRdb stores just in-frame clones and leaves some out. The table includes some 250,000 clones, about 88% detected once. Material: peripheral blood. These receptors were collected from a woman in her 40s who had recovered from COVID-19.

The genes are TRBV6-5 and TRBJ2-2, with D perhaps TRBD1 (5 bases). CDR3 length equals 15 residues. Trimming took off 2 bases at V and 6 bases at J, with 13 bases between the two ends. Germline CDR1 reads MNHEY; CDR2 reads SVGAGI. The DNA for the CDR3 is TGTGCCAGCAGTTACCGGCTTAGGGGTGCCGGGGAGCTGTTTTTT. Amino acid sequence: CASSYRLRGAGELFF.

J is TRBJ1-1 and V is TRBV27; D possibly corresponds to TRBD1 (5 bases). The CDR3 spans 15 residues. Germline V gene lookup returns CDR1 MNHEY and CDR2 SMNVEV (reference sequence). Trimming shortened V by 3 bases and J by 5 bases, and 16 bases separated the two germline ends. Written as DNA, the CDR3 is TGTGCCAGCAGTTTGACCCAGGGTCTGGGGACTGAAGCTTTCTTT. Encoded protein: CASSLTQGLGTEAFF.

The chain's CDR3 is CASSVAGGIHNEQFF. CDR3 in DNA: TGTGCCAGCAGCGTAGCGGGGGGCATCCACAATGAGCAGTTCTTC. V is TRBV9 and J is TRBJ2-1; possibly TRBD2 for D (7 bases). Germline V gene lookup returns CDR1 SGDLS and CDR2 YYNGEE. The CDR3 consists of 15 residues. Between the trimmed V and J ends, which lost 0 bases and 5 bases, there was a span of 12 bases.

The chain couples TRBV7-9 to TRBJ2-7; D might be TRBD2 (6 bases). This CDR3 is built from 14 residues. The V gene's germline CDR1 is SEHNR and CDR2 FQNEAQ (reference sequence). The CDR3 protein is CGSQQVGGGYEQYF. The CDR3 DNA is TGTGGCTCCCAGCAGGTCGGTGGGGGGTACGAGCAGTACTTC.

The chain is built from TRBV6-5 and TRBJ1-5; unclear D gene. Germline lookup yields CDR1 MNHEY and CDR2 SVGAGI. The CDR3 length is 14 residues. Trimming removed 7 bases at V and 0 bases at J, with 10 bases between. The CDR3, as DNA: TGTGCCAGCACGGGAAGTAATAGCAATCAGCCCCAGCATTTT. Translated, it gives CASTGSNSNQPQHF.

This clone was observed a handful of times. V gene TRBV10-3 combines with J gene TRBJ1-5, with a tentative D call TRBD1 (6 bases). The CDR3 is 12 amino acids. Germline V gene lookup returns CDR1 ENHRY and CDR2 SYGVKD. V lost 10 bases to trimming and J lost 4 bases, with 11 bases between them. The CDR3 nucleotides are TGTGCCACCCGGACAGCTAATCAGCCCCAGCATTTT. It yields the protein CATRTANQPQHF.

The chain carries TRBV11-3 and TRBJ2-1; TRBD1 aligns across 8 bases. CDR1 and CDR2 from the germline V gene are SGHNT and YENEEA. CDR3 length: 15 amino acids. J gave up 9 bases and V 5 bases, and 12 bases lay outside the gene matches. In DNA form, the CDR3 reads TGTGCCAGCAGCCCAGCCGGGACAGGAGTGGGTGAGCAGTTCTTC. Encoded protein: CASSPAGTGVGEQFF.

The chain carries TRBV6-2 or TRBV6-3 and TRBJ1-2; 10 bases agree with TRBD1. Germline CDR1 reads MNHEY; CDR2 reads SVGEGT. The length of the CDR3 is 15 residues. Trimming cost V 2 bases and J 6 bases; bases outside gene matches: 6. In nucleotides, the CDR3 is TGTGCCAGCAGTTACGCCCGGACAGGGGGGGATGGCTACACCTTC. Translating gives CASSYARTGGDGYTF.